The 17 T cell receptor beta chains below come from one sample, sequenced in a study of cytomegalovirus exposure and HLA in healthy donors. The table came from immunoSEQ multiplex PCR; TCRdb's copy has only in-frame clones and leaves some out. The data hold around 250,000 clones, with nearly 90% observed a single time. Sequencing was performed on PBMCs. These TCRs come from a woman under 30 in good health and CMV-seronegative.

V and J are TRBV6-5 and TRBJ2-2, with D possibly being TRBD1 (6 bases). The CDR3 totals 12 residues. The germline CDR1 and CDR2 sequences are MNHEY and SVGAGI. Trimming pared 5 bases from V and 7 bases from J, leaving 8 bases between. This CDR3 reads CASSAGVGELFF. CDR3 coding DNA: TGTGCCAGCAGTGCAGGGGTCGGGGAGCTGTTTTTT.

The chain has TRBV7-9 and TRBJ2-2, with D maybe TRBD2 (5 bases). V dropped 4 bases and J dropped 3 bases, with 21 bases sitting between them. CDR1 and CDR2 (germline): SEHNR, FQNEAQ (reference sequence). This CDR3 region has 18 residues. CDR3 DNA sequence: TGTGCCAGCAGCTCAACCGGGATCCGCCGCGCTGACACCGGGGAGCTGTTTTTT. This translates into CASSSTGIRRADTGELFF.

The J gene is TRBJ1-1, the V gene TRBV19; tentatively, D is TRBD1 (6 bases). Germline assignment: CDR1 LNHDA and CDR2 SQIVND (reference sequence). V gave up 4 bases and J gave up 4 bases, with 13 bases separating them. This CDR3 spans 14 amino acids. The CDR3 DNA is TGTGCCAGTAGTAGGGACATACCGGTCACTGAAGCTTTCTTT. The encoded protein is CASSRDIPVTEAFF.

The chain recombines TRBV27 with TRBJ1-5; D not certain. Germline V gene data show CDR1 as MNHEY and CDR2 as SMNVEV (reference sequence). This CDR3 spans 16 amino acids. The V end was cut by 5 bases, the J end by 0 bases, with 14 bases between. CDR3 nucleotides: TGTGCCAGCAGTCCTTCGGCCGGGGATAGCAATCAGCCCCAGCATTTT. Translated: CASSPSAGDSNQPQHF.

The J gene is TRBJ2-7, the V gene TRBV7-8, with 7 bases fitting TRBD1. In germline, CDR1 is SGHVS, CDR2 FQNEAQ. V gave up 7 bases and J gave up 6 bases; unmatched junction bases: 18. This CDR3 is built from 16 residues. CDR3 in amino acids: CASTHRTSKGAVEQYF. CDR3 nucleotide sequence: TGTGCCAGCACCCATAGAACCAGCAAGGGGGCGGTCGAGCAGTACTTC.

The V call is TRBV6-1, the J call TRBJ1-5, with D hard to call. This CDR3 comprises 14 residues. V was shortened by 9 bases and J by 12 bases, with 24 bases between the two germline ends. Germline V lookup: CDR1 MNHNS, CDR2 SASEGT. Written as DNA, the CDR3 is TGTGCCAGTGGGGTGGGTCAACTAGACGGCCACCAGCATTTT. Translating it yields CASGVGQLDGHQHF.

This chain joins TRBV7-8 and TRBJ2-5; D is possibly TRBD2 (6 bases). Germline loops: CDR1 SGHVS, CDR2 FQNEAQ. V dropped 1 base and J dropped 7 bases, with 10 bases sitting between them. CDR3 length: 13 residues. The CDR3 DNA reads TGTGCCAGCAGCTTAGGGGAGGACGCGACCCAGTACTTC. Encoded protein: CASSLGEDATQYF. The full variable domain, completed using reference TRBV7-8 and TRBJ2-5, is GAGVSQSPRYKVAKRGQDVALRCDPISGHVSLFWYQQALGQGPEFLTYFQNEAQLDKSGLPSDRFFAERPEGSVSTLKIQRTQQEDSAVYLCASSLGEDATQYFGPGTRLLVL.

V and J are TRBV5-1 and TRBJ2-5; 12 bases line up with TRBD2. With V trimmed by 4 bases and J by 1 base, 5 bases remained unmatched. Germline CDR1 is SGHRS and CDR2 is YFSETQ. This CDR3 has 16 amino acids. The CDR3 coding sequence is TGCGCCAGCAGCCCGACACTAGCGGGGGGCCAAGAGACCCAGTACTTC. The encoded protein is CASSPTLAGGQETQYF.

This sequence joins TRBV6-5 and TRBJ1-4; possible D gene TRBD1, 6 bases. This CDR3 region has 15 residues. Trimming stripped 0 bases from V and 3 bases from J, with 8 bases between. Germline V CDR1 and CDR2: MNHEY, SVGAGI. The DNA of the CDR3 is TGTGCCAGCAGTTACTCAAGACAGGCTAATGAAAAACTGTTTTTT. Amino acid sequence: CASSYSRQANEKLFF.

The chain is built from TRBV5-6 and TRBJ1-6, with D tentatively TRBD1 (5 bases). The ends were cut back, 0 bases at V and 6 bases at J, with 7 bases in the middle. Germline lookup yields CDR1 SGHDT and CDR2 YYEEEE. There are 14 residues in the CDR3. CDR3 coding DNA: TGTGCCAGCAGCTTGGGGGGCCTTAATTCACCCCTCCACTTT. It specifies CASSLGGLNSPLHF.

The count of this clone is one. The V and J genes are TRBV19 and TRBJ2-1; possibly TRBD2 for D (7 bases). The CDR3 contains 17 residues. Per germline, CDR1 LNHDA and CDR2 SQIVND (reference sequence). V was shortened by 3 bases and J by 0 bases, with 15 bases between the two germline ends. The CDR3 here is CASSIMGGAGSYNEQFF. CDR3 in DNA: TGTGCCAGTAGTATTATGGGGGGGGCGGGCTCCTACAATGAGCAGTTCTTC.

The chain couples TRBV7-9 to TRBJ2-7; the D gene is possibly TRBD1 (7 bases). The germline V gene encodes CDR1 SEHNR and CDR2 FQNEAQ (reference sequence). V lost 5 bases and J 2 bases, leaving 16 bases between the germline ends. CDR3 length: 15 residues. The CDR3 loop is CASSAEGAYPYEQYV. The DNA for the CDR3 is TGTGCCAGCAGCGCGGAGGGGGCTTACCCCTACGAGCAGTACGTC.

V is TRBV7-2 and J is TRBJ2-1; D remains unclear. Per germline, CDR1 SGHTA and CDR2 FQGNSA. V was shortened by 1 base and J by 7 bases, with 8 bases between the two germline ends. This CDR3 is 13 amino acids long. DNA for the CDR3: TGTGCCAGCAGCTTAGTCACCGGGAATGAGCAGTTCTTC. It translates to CASSLVTGNEQFF.

The table lists this clone with a count of one. The V gene is TRBV12-2, the J gene TRBJ2-1; the table gives TRBD1 as D, unverified against the DNA. TRBV12-2 constitutes a pseudogene. The CDR3 has 16 amino acids. CDR3 nucleotide sequence: TGTGCAAGTCGCCCGGACAGGGGGCTTCTGGTCAATGAGCAGTTCTTC. Residues: CASRPDRGLLVNEQFF.

The V gene is TRBV10-3, the J gene TRBJ1-6; TRBD1 matches 8 bases. V shed 4 bases and J 5 bases; nucleotides not matched to a gene: 4. This CDR3 region has 15 residues. Germline V gives CDR1 ENHRY, CDR2 SYGVKD. Written as DNA, the CDR3 is TGTGCCATCAGTGGGACAGGGCCCGATAATTCACCCCTCCACTTT. This codes for CAISGTGPDNSPLHF.

The chain joins TRBV7-9 to TRBJ1-1; 7 bases fit TRBD1. This CDR3 has 13 amino acids. The J segment lost 8 bases and the V segment lost 0 bases, leaving 3 bases of the junction unmatched. From germline, CDR1 is SEHNR and CDR2 FQNEAQ (reference sequence). The CDR3 is CASSLAGDREAFF. CDR3 DNA sequence: TGTGCCAGCAGCTTAGCGGGGGACAGAGAAGCTTTCTTT.

The rearrangement links TRBV6-5 to TRBJ1-1; D may be TRBD1 (5 bases). Trimming removed 6 bases at V and 3 bases at J, with 14 bases between. The CDR3 runs to 14 residues. The V gene's germline CDR1 is MNHEY and CDR2 SVGAGI. In nucleotides, the CDR3 is TGTGCCAGCAGGAAACAGGTTCGGGACACTGAAGCTTTCTTT. This codes for CASRKQVRDTEAFF.